The next 21 T cell receptor beta chains were all read from a single sample in a study of metastatic and nonmetastatic thyroid tumors. Not a single patient had been given any form of treatment at any point before undergoing thyroid surgery. Through MiXCR, TCRdb re-clonotyped the PCR reads. The sample yields roughly 15,000 clones, roughly 33% seen once. Sequenced material: tumor tissue. The receptor set was obtained from a female donor with papillary thyroid cancer or a benign thyroid nodule (not recorded which). Some clones in this sample may be carry-over from other donors' samples.

This clone was recorded many times. The chain links TRBV27 to TRBJ2-7; either TRBD1 or TRBD2 may fit D (5 bases each). V was trimmed by 2 bases and J by 5 bases, leaving 16 bases between them. Germline V gene sequence: CDR1 MNHEY, CDR2 SMNVEV (reference sequence). This CDR3 comprises 15 residues. DNA for the CDR3: TGTGCCAGCAGTTTAGCCGGGGCCCTTATGGACGAGCAGTACTTC. Protein sequence: CASSLAGALMDEQYF.

For this clone: One end of the junction does not line up with germline, which may come from a read error. This chain joins TRBV2 and TRBJ2-1, with TRBD2 matching over 9 bases. Per germline, CDR1 SNHLY and CDR2 FYNNEI. The CDR3 totals 19 residues. The DNA for the CDR3 is TGTGCCAGCAGGGAGCAGGGACTAGCTGTCCGCGGGCGTTACAATGAGCAGTCCTTC. It codes for CASREQGLAVRGRYNEQSF.

Relative to its sample, this clone is medium-sized. This chain uses TRBV6-1 with TRBJ1-1; maybe TRBD1 (6 bases). CDR3 length equals 15 residues. V shed 3 bases and J shed 7 bases, with 18 bases lying between them. CDR1 MNHNS and CDR2 SASEGT come from the germline V gene. CDR3 sequence: CASSDGPGQYNEAFF. The CDR3 bases are TGTGCCAGCAGTGACGGCCCCGGACAGTACAATGAAGCTTTCTTT.

This clone occurred many times. An end of the junction does not agree with germline; a read error may underlie this. The V call is TRBV20-1, the J call TRBJ2-7; 9 nucleotides match TRBD2. Germline V gene sequence: CDR1 DFQATT, CDR2 SNEGSKA (reference sequence). There are 18 residues in the CDR3. CDR3 nucleotide sequence: TGCAGTGCTGGAGAAAGGGGGCGGGAGGGGGCGTGGGACTACGAGCAGTACTTC. Its protein is CSAGERGREGAWDYEQYF.

The chain is built from TRBV20-1 and TRBJ2-5; TRBD1 aligns across 8 bases. The CDR3 has 16 residues. Losses at the gene ends were 6 bases for V and 0 bases for J; bases not matched to a gene: 12. Germline CDR1 is DFQATT and CDR2 is SNEGSKA (reference sequence). Here the CDR3 reads CSAGLTGDRYQETQYF. The DNA of the CDR3 is TGCAGTGCCGGACTGACAGGGGACCGATACCAAGAGACCCAGTACTTC.

This clone was recorded at least ten times. V gene TRBV7-8 combines with J gene TRBJ1-2; 10 bases align to TRBD1. The trim removed 5 bases at V and 6 bases at J, leaving 18 bases unmatched. Germline V gene lookup returns CDR1 SGHVS and CDR2 FQNEAQ. CDR3 size: 18 residues. CDR3 DNA sequence: TGTGCCAGCAGCCAACCCATCGTCGGACAGGGGGGGACGAATGGCTACACCTTC. Translating gives CASSQPIVGQGGTNGYTF.

This chain joins TRBV30 and TRBJ1-2; D not resolved. The CDR3 length is 15 residues. V was pared by 0 bases and J by 4 bases, with 15 bases between. Germline CDR1 is GTSNPN and CDR2 is SVGIG (reference sequence). The CDR3 sequence is CAWSVLGGFGYGYTF. The CDR3 DNA follows: TGTGCCTGGAGTGTACTGGGAGGGTTCGGCTATGGCTACACCTTC.

This clone was counted a few times. J is TRBJ2-1 and V is TRBV20-1; TRBD1 agrees at 7 bases. With V trimmed by 3 bases and J by 4 bases, 3 bases remained unmatched. Germline CDR1 is DFQATT and CDR2 is SNEGSKA (reference sequence). The CDR3 sequence is 13 residues long. The CDR3 coding sequence is TGCAGTGCTAGGCCGGGACAGTACAATGAGCAGTTCTTC. Protein: CSARPGQYNEQFF.

This clone was picked up many times. The rearrangement uses TRBV11-2 and TRBJ2-1; TRBD2 matches 8 bases. CDR3 length: 20 residues. Germline V CDR1 and CDR2: SGHAT, FQNNGV. The V and J ends lost 0 bases and 0 bases, in that order; junction bases with no gene match: 13. The CDR3 sequence is CASSLDVPGRASYSYNEQFF. The DNA for the CDR3 is TGTGCCAGCAGCTTAGATGTTCCCGGGAGGGCTTCCTACTCCTACAATGAGCAGTTCTTC.

This sequence joins TRBV6-1 and TRBJ1-1; D is unresolved. The CDR3 totals 13 residues. Germline V CDR1 and CDR2: MNHNS, SASEGT. Deletions cut 4 bases from V and 6 bases from J, with 12 bases between. CDR3 in amino acids: CASSVNPIAEAFF. CDR3 nucleotide sequence: TGTGCCAGCAGTGTTAATCCTATAGCTGAAGCTTTCTTT.

This clone appeared many times. The rearrangement links TRBV5-1 to TRBJ2-3; either TRBD1 or TRBD2 may supply D (6 bases each). The CDR3 contains 17 residues. V shed 2 bases and J shed 2 bases, with 18 bases lying between them. Germline V gene sequence: CDR1 SGHRS, CDR2 YFSETQ. The CDR3 is CASSLAGVRGLTDTQYF. CDR3 bases: TGCGCCAGCAGCTTAGCAGGGGTACGGGGGCTCACAGATACGCAGTATTTT.

The rearrangement links TRBV7-8 to TRBJ2-7; tentatively, D is TRBD1 or TRBD2 (6 bases each). Germline-derived CDR1 and CDR2 are SGHVS and FQNEAQ. The V gene lost 1 base and the J gene lost 4 bases, with 11 bases spanning the gap. The CDR3 sequence is 14 residues long. Here the CDR3 reads CASSLDRGGYEQYF. The CDR3 bases are TGTGCCAGCAGCTTAGACCGAGGGGGGTACGAGCAGTACTTC.

This clone was found many times. The chain combines TRBV7-8 with TRBJ2-5; D is ambiguous. This CDR3 has 14 amino acids. The germline V gene has CDR1 SGHVS and CDR2 FQNEAQ. Trimming shortened V by 0 bases and J by 3 bases, and 8 bases separated the two germline ends. The CDR3 sequence: CASSLAEKKETQYF. As DNA, the CDR3 is TGTGCCAGCAGCTTAGCCGAAAAGAAAGAGACCCAGTACTTC.

This clone has a count of ten or more. This could be a read error, since a much larger clone is one nucleotide away. The rearrangement uses TRBV5-4 and TRBJ1-4, with no clear D. The CDR3 sequence is 14 residues long. CDR1 and CDR2 from the germline V gene are SGHNT and YYREEE (reference sequence). Here the CDR3 DNA reads TGTGCCAGCAGCTTGGGACAAAATAATGAAGAACTGTTTTTT. It encodes CASSLGQNNEELFF. The full variable domain, rest sourced from reference TRBV5-4 and TRBJ1-4, is ETGVTQSPTHLIKTRGQQVTLRCSSQSGHNTVSWYQQALGQGPQFIFQYYREEENGRGNFPPRFSGLQFPNYSSELNVNALELDDSALYLCASSLGQNNEELFFGSGTQLSVL.

This clone was detected ten times or more. V usage is TRBV20-1 and J usage is TRBJ2-1; no clear D. Germline loops: CDR1 DFQATT, CDR2 SNEGSKA (reference sequence). CDR3 length: 14 amino acids. V was shortened by 4 bases and J by 8 bases, with 18 bases between the two germline ends. The CDR3 region has the DNA TGCAGTGCTATCCCCCGTCCGGGTTTCCATGAGCAGTTCTTC. It codes for CSAIPRPGFHEQFF.

V gene TRBV20-1 combines with J gene TRBJ1-3; tentative D call: TRBD1 (6 bases). V was shortened by 3 bases and J by 3 bases, with 12 bases between the two germline ends. CDR3 length: 14 residues. Looked up from germline, CDR1 is DFQATT and CDR2 is SNEGSKA (reference sequence). The CDR3 sequence: CSARETGSGNTIYF. CDR3 coding DNA: TGCAGTGCTAGGGAAACAGGGAGTGGAAACACCATATATTTT.

This clone was detected ten times or more. This sequence joins TRBV29-1 and TRBJ2-6; possible D gene TRBD2, 7 bases. This CDR3 has 15 residues. Trimming stripped 4 bases from V and 4 bases from J, with 14 bases between. The germline V gene encodes CDR1 SQVTM and CDR2 ANQGSEA. In DNA form, the CDR3 reads TGCAGCGTTGGAGGGGGGGTAGGAGGGGCCAACGTCCTGACTTTC. Translating gives CSVGGGVGGANVLTF.

By frequency in the sample, this clone is medium-sized (0.01 to 0.1%). This sequence joins TRBV12-3 or TRBV12-4 and TRBJ2-7; no reliable D call. CDR3 length: 14 residues. Trimming took off 2 bases at V and 2 bases at J, with 10 bases between the two ends. Written as DNA, the CDR3 is TGTGCCAGCAGTTTACGCACCATCACCTACGAGCAGTACTTC. The encoded protein is CASSLRTITYEQYF.

This clone was found many times. The chain links TRBV19 to TRBJ1-1, with 8 bases that match TRBD1. With V trimmed by 5 bases and J by 0 bases, 5 bases remained unmatched. Germline loops: CDR1 LNHDA, CDR2 SQIVND (reference sequence). The CDR3 has 15 amino acids. The CDR3 DNA follows: TGTGCCAGTAGTGCCTCAGGGGGCATGAACACTGAAGCTTTCTTT. Protein: CASSASGGMNTEAFF. The variable domain in full, completed from reference TRBV19 and TRBJ1-1, reads DGGITQSPKYLFRKEGQNVTLSCEQNLNHDAMYWYRQDPGQGLRLIYYSQIVNDFQKGDIAEGYSVSREKKESFPLTVTSAQKNPTAFYLCASSASGGMNTEAFFGQGTRLTVV.

This clone came up many times. V and J are TRBV18 and TRBJ1-3; weak D call: TRBD1 (5 bases). Trimming took 3 bases from V and 0 from J, leaving 6 bases between them. CDR3 length: 14 residues. Germline V gene data show CDR1 as KGHSH and CDR2 as LQKENI. The CDR3 DNA reads as TGTGCCAGCTCACCTCAGGGCTCTGGAAACACCATATATTTT. Translation gives CASSPQGSGNTIYF.

This clone has a count of ten or more. The chain employs TRBV6-5 and TRBJ1-1; D gene unclear. Deletions cut 3 bases from V and 8 bases from J, with 13 bases between. Per the germline V gene, CDR1 is MNHEY and CDR2 is SVGAGI. This CDR3 spans 13 amino acids. CDR3 sequence: CASSYGPNGEAFF. The CDR3 DNA is TGTGCCAGCAGTTATGGGCCCAATGGCGAAGCTTTCTTT.